A single sample gave rise to the 16 T cell receptor beta chains below, sequenced in a study of T cell responses to AZD1222 COVID-19 vaccine (TCRdb year 2021). Interpreted using the paper, the time point label stands for: baseline before first vaccination. The method behind the library was the immunoSEQ multiplex PCR assay. Entries here come from immuneACCESS through TCRdb and include only in-frame sequences with V and J called. Some clones fail to appear in such tables; in the studies checked, an unresolved V gene covers under half of the shortfall, and the cause of the remainder is unknown. The sample records some 95,000 clones, around 85% of which are singletons. The ten top clones hold roughly 6.3% of the sample. The source material was peripheral blood, sampled on day 0 of AZD1222 vaccination. Receptors originate from an adult in good health.

The V gene is TRBV27, the J gene TRBJ2-1; 10 positions match TRBD1. The germline V gene has CDR1 MNHEY and CDR2 SMNVEV (reference sequence). The length of the CDR3 is 14 residues. J lost 7 bases, V lost 6 bases, and 6 bases had no gene match. The CDR3 loop is CASSNWDRGNEQFF. CDR3 bases: TGTGCCAGCAGCAATTGGGACAGGGGAAATGAGCAGTTCTTC.

V usage is TRBV18 and J usage is TRBJ2-3; the match to TRBD2 covers 8 bases. J gave up 0 bases and V 3 bases, and 8 bases lay outside the gene matches. Looked up from germline, CDR1 is KGHSH and CDR2 is LQKENI. CDR3 length: 17 amino acids. The CDR3 nucleotides are TGTGCCAGCTCACCTGTCCTAAGCGGGGGAAGCACAGATACGCAGTATTTT. This encodes CASSPVLSGGSTDTQYF.

The chain joins TRBV2 to TRBJ2-1, with TRBD2 identical over 9 bases. With V trimmed by 8 bases and J by 9 bases, 14 bases remained unmatched. This CDR3 is 15 amino acids long. Germline V gene data show CDR1 as SNHLY and CDR2 as FYNNEI. This chain's CDR3 is CASRTPGERGVEQFF. The CDR3 DNA is TGTGCCAGCCGGACTCCTGGGGAGCGGGGGGTTGAGCAGTTCTTC.

The gene calls are TRBV5-4 and TRBJ1-4, with D possibly being TRBD1 (6 bases). V was cut by 3 bases and J by 8 bases, with 20 bases left in between. CDR3 size: 16 residues. Germline lookup yields CDR1 SGHNT and CDR2 YYREEE (reference sequence). The CDR3 DNA reads as TGTGCCAGCAGCTCGAGTAGAGAGGGGGGTATGGAAAAACTGTTTTTT. It is translated as CASSSSREGGMEKLFF.

The J gene is TRBJ2-1, the V gene TRBV7-6; TRBD2 agrees at 9 bases. CDR3 size: 16 residues. The trim removed 1 base at V and 6 bases at J, leaving 7 bases unmatched. The V gene's germline CDR1 is SGHVS and CDR2 FNYEAQ. For the CDR3, the DNA is TGTGCCAGCAGCTTAGATCAGGGACTAGCACCCAATGAGCAGTTCTTC. Translating it yields CASSLDQGLAPNEQFF.

This clone was counted between two and nine times. The CDR3 sequence is CASSAISGNTIYF. The CDR3 nucleotides read TGTGCCAGCAGTGCGATCTCTGGAAACACCATATATTTT. The chain combines TRBV6-2 or TRBV6-3 with TRBJ1-3; no firm D call. V dropped 5 bases and J dropped 0 bases, with 5 bases sitting between them. Looked up from germline, CDR1 is MNHEY and CDR2 is SVGEGT. The length of the CDR3 is 13 residues.

The chain links TRBV7-2 to TRBJ2-3, with 9 positions matching TRBD2. V gave up 7 bases and J gave up 7 bases; unmatched junction bases: 12. The CDR3 loop spans 15 amino acids. Germline CDR1 SGHTA, CDR2 FQGNSA. This CDR3 reads CASTISLRGGNTQYF. DNA for the CDR3: TGTGCCAGCACCATATCTCTGCGGGGGGGAAATACGCAGTATTTT.

A few counts support this clone. The CDR3 region has the DNA TGTGCCTGGAGCCTCGGGACAGCTACCTACGAGCAGTACTTC. This translates into CAWSLGTATYEQYF. V and J are TRBV30 and TRBJ2-7; 7 nucleotides match TRBD1. The CDR3 totals 14 residues. In germline, CDR1 is GTSNPN, CDR2 SVGIG (reference sequence). The V gene end was trimmed by 3 bases and the J gene end by 2 bases; junction bases not matched to a gene: 7.

By proportion, this clone is medium-sized. This chain joins TRBV29-1 and TRBJ1-4; a possible D gene is TRBD1 (5 bases). Trimming left V 6 bases short and J 8 bases short, with 19 bases between. The CDR3 extends over 14 amino acids. Germline V lookup: CDR1 SQVTM, CDR2 ANQGSEA. The CDR3 nucleotides are TGCAGCGTGCTCAGTGGCGGGGCTAGGGAAAAACTGTTTTTT. This translates into CSVLSGGAREKLFF.

This clone is labeled medium-sized. The chain is built from TRBV7-6 and TRBJ2-3, with a possible D match to TRBD2 (6 bases). The V gene lost 5 bases and the J gene lost 3 bases, with 21 bases spanning the gap. Germline V gene sequence: CDR1 SGHVS, CDR2 FNYEAQ. There are 17 residues in the CDR3. Here the CDR3 DNA reads TGTGCCAGCAGCCCTTACCTTAGGGACTCCGGGACAGATACGCAGTATTTT. Protein sequence: CASSPYLRDSGTDTQYF.

This rearrangement joins TRBV29-1 to TRBJ2-1; D ambiguous. The CDR3 loop spans 13 amino acids. The V end lost 2 bases, the J end lost 3 bases, and 8 bases lay between the germline ends. CDR1 and CDR2 (germline): SQVTM, ANQGSEA. The CDR3 DNA reads as TGCAGCGTTGAAAGAGATCACTACAATGAGCAGTTCTTC. This translates into CSVERDHYNEQFF.

The rearrangement joins TRBV25-1 to TRBJ2-6, with D possibly TRBD1 on 6 matching bases. CDR1 is MGHDK and CDR2 is SYGVNS in the germline V gene. This CDR3 has 17 amino acids. V was cut by 1 base and J by 9 bases, with 19 bases left in between. CDR3 sequence (DNA): TGTGCCAGCAGTGAATCGGCAACGGGACACCAGAACAACGTCCTGACTTTC. Its translation is CASSESATGHQNNVLTF.

The chain links TRBV24-1 to TRBJ2-1; tentative D call: TRBD2 (5 bases). Trimming took off 5 bases at V and 5 bases at J, with 6 bases between the two ends. Germline V gene data show CDR1 as KGHDR and CDR2 as SFDVKD. CDR3 length: 12 amino acids. CDR3: CATSVGDNEQFF. The CDR3 region has the DNA TGTGCCACCAGTGTCGGGGACAATGAGCAGTTCTTC.

The chain recombines TRBV4-1 with TRBJ1-3, with D perhaps matching TRBD1 (5 bases). Trimming left V 4 bases short and J 2 bases short, with 9 bases between. CDR3 length: 14 residues. CDR1 is MGHRA and CDR2 is YSYEKL in the germline V gene. The CDR3 protein is CASSRGQPGNTIYF. CDR3 in DNA: TGCGCCAGCAGCCGAGGACAACCTGGAAACACCATATATTTT.

Here the CDR3 reads CASSHDGGAELFF. DNA for the CDR3: TGTGCCAGCAGCCACGATGGGGGTGCGGAACTGTTTTTT. This chain joins TRBV14 and TRBJ1-4; possible D gene TRBD1, 5 bases. Germline-derived CDR1 and CDR2 are SGHDN and FVKESK. Trimming removed 3 bases from V and 12 bases from J, with 14 bases in between. The CDR3 is 13 residues long. The complete variable domain, with remaining parts taken from reference TRBV14 and TRBJ1-4, reads EAGVTQFPSHSVIEKGQTVTLRCDPISGHDNLYWYRRVMGKEIKFLLHFVKESKQDESGMPNNRFLAERTGGTYSTLKVQPAELEDSGVYFCASSHDGGAELFFGSGTQLSVL.

The genes are TRBV30 and TRBJ1-3; D is perhaps TRBD1 (5 bases). In germline, CDR1 is GTSNPN, CDR2 SVGIG (reference sequence). Trimming stripped 5 bases from V and 0 bases from J, with 17 bases between. The CDR3 has 16 residues. CDR3 sequence reads: CAWSLSGGNSGNTIYF. The CDR3 nucleotides are TGTGCCTGGTCCCTTTCGGGGGGAAACTCTGGAAACACCATATATTTT.